This TCR beta chain appears in the sequencing data of a study of blood T cells in healthy people across ages. Study-wide points: The long-lived group displayed more naive CD4+ cells, plus higher diversity, than the aged donors did.

On this clonotype: Its target is unknown. A junction end diverges from the germline sequence, so it may reflect a read error.

The amount of total RNA extracted per sample was at least 6 micrograms. Through a sample-barcoded 5' primer and a J-beta primer mix, a second PCR was run for about 6 to 11 cycles. TCRdb redid the calling of the 5' RACE reads with MiXCR, one entry per CDR3 protein. The sample carries 700,000 to 850,000 distinct CDR3 sequences, about 55% recorded once. Germline CDR1 is SGHDT and CDR2 is YYEEEE. CDR3 length: 14 amino acids. This clonotype was obtained from a man aged 80 or over in good health. Sequencing used blood. The chain is built from TRBV5-6 and TRBJ2-5; D is uncertain. CDR3 nucleotides: TGTGCCAGCAGCTTCAATCAGGTCCAAGGGACCCAGTACTTC. This gives the protein CASSFNQVQGTQYF. The entire variable domain, with the rest obtained from reference TRBV5-6 and TRBJ2-5, is as follows: DAGVTQSPTHLIKTRGQQVTLRCSPKSGHDTVSWYQQALGQGPQFIFQYYEEEERQRGNFPDRFSGHQFPNYSSELNVNALLLGDSALYLCASSFNQVQGTQYFGPGTRLLVL.